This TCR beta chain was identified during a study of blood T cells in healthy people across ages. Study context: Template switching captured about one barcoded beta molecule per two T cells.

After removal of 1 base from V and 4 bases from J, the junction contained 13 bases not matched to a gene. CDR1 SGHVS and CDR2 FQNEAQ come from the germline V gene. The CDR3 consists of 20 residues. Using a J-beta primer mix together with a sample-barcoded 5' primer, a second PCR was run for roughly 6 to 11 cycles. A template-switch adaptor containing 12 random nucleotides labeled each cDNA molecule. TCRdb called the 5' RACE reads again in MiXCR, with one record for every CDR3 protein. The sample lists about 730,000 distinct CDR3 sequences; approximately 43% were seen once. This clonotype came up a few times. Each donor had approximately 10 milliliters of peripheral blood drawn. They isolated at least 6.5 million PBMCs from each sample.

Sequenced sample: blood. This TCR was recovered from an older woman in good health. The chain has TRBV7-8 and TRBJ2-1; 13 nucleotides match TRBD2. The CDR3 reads CASSLVHMNRLAGGYNEQFF. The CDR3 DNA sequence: TGTGCCAGCAGCTTAGTTCATATGAACCGACTAGCGGGAGGATACAATGAGCAGTTCTTC.